Listed here is a single TCR beta chain. Its antigen is currently unknown. The source of the sample is a study of vaccination and CD4 T cells after COVID-19. Across the study: Two doses of either BNT162b2 or mRNA-1273 vaccine were given to participants. The stimulating agents, overlapping spike peptides, came from SARS-CoV-2, HCoV-NL63, HCoV-OC43 and HCoV-229E.

Once obtained from cultured CD4+ T cells, the DNA was sequenced using the Oncomine TCR Beta short-read assay. TCRdb reprocessed the PCR reads via MiXCR and lists one record per CDR3 protein. Here the sample spans roughly 10,000 distinct CDR3 sequences, about 40% being singletons. Trimming removed 2 bases at V and 2 bases at J, with 6 bases between. CDR1 SGHVS and CDR2 FQNEAQ come from the germline V gene. CDR3 length: 13 residues. Noted treatment: roughly ten-day PBMC culture with coronavirus spike peptide pools or control peptides (ViraFEST assay). Cells were cultured for more than eight days, and then CD4+ T cells were isolated by negative selection.

Material for sequencing was CD4+ T cells from blood, cultured in vitro. J is TRBJ1-1 and V is TRBV7-8; D ambiguous. This receptor was obtained from a human donor who had recovered from COVID-19. Here the CDR3 reads CASSLSENTEAFF. The DNA of the CDR3 is TGTGCCAGCAGCTTAAGCGAAAACACTGAAGCTTTCTTT.